This TCR beta chain was retrieved from a study of T cell changes during pregnancy in multiple sclerosis. Produced via immunoSEQ multiplex PCR; TCRdb's table is partial and in-frame only. The table records about 48,000 clones, around 92% of them present only once. Germline CDR1 MGHDK, CDR2 SYGVNS. CDR3 length: 16 residues. Regarding this clone: An end of the junction differs from the germline gene, which may be a read error.

Sample: CD4+ T cells from peripheral blood mononuclear cells, taken in the second trimester of pregnancy. J is TRBJ2-1 and V is TRBV25-1; D unclear. The sequence was collected from a female donor in good health, enrolled as a control in a pregnancy study. CDR3 in DNA: TGTGCCAGCAGTGAATCTGAGGCCCGAGTAATCAATGAGCAGCTCTTC. Amino acid sequence: CASSESEARVINEQLF. Looking up the rest from reference TRBV25-1 and TRBJ2-1 gives the full variable domain: EADIYQTPRYLVIGTGKKITLECSQTMGHDKMYWYQQDPGMELHLIHYSYGVNSTEKGDLSSESTVSRIRTEHFPLTLESARPSHTSQYLCASSESEARVINEQLFGPGTRLTVL.